This T cell receptor beta chain emerged from a study of blood T cell repertoires in COVID-19. On the study more broadly: Sites in the United States, Italy and Spain provided acute and convalescent COVID-19 samples. Sample material is recorded as cDNA or gDNA derived from T cells, B-cell-depleted T cells, or PBMCs.

V shed 2 bases, J shed 0 bases, and the junction held 8 bases outside the gene matches. The CDR3 is made up of 17 amino acids. Germline-derived CDR1 and CDR2 are SGHAT and FQNNGV. Under the authors' procedure: Reference gene primer amplification in the assay estimated nucleated cell counts. Clones were sequenced by immunoSEQ multiplex PCR, and TCRdb holds only the in-frame ones, with some missing. V and J calls plus clone size are reproduced from that table; the DNA served to infer D and trimming. This sample has around 700,000 clones, with about nine tenths found just once. The sample comprised peripheral blood. The TCR comes from a woman aged 18-35 years with acute or convalescent COVID-19. The rearrangement uses TRBV11-2 and TRBJ2-7; 9 bases line up with TRBD2. The CDR3 region is CASSLTTSGLSSYEQYF. In DNA form, the CDR3 reads TGTGCCAGCAGCTTAACTACTAGCGGGTTGAGCTCCTACGAGCAGTACTTC.